The clone carrying this T cell receptor beta chain appeared once. Produced via immunoSEQ multiplex PCR; TCRdb's table is partial and in-frame only. The sample contains some 15,000 clones, more than 65% of which appear only once. The data belong to a study of tumour-infiltrating T cells in Burkitt lymphoma. Across the study: Overall and progression-free survival were predicted by productive clonality.

V was pared by 5 bases and J by 1 base, with 17 bases between. Germline CDR1 reads SSHAT; CDR2 reads FNYEAQ (reference sequence). This CDR3 is built from 17 residues. The source of this sequence is a human donor with diffuse large B-cell lymphoma. The sample consisted of tumor tissue. The V and J genes are TRBV7-7 and TRBJ2-2; TRBD1 is a possible D gene (5 bases). Here the CDR3 reads CASSPYVGRGNTGELFF. The CDR3 nucleotides read TGTGCCAGCAGCCCCTACGTAGGTAGGGGGAACACCGGGGAGCTGTTTTTT.